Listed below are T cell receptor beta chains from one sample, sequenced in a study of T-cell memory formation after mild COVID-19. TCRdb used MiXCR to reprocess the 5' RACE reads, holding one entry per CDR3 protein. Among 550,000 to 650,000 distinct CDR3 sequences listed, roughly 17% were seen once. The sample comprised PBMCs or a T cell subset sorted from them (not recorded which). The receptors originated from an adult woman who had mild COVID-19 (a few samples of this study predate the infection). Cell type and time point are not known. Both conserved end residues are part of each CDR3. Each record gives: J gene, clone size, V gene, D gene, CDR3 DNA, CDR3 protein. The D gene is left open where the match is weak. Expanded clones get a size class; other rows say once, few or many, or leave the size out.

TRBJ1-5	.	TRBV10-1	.	TGCGCCAGCAATTCGAGGCCCCCCGAAGGCAATCAGCCCCAGCATTTT	CASNSRPPEGNQPQHF
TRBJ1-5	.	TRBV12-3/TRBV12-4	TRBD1	TGTGCCAGCAGTCGACAGGGGAAAAATCAGCCCCAGCATTTT	CASSRQGKNQPQHF
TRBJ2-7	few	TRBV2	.	TGTGCCAGCAGTACCCAACAGGGGAGGACCTACGAGCAGTACTTC	CASSTQQGRTYEQYF
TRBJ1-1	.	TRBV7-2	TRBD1	TGTGCCAGCAGCTCAGGGGGTATGGTTCGAGCTTTCTTT	CASSSGGMVRAFF
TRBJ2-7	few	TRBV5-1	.	TGCGCCAGCAGCCCAACCGGGACAAACTCCTACGAGCAGTACTTC	CASSPTGTNSYEQYF
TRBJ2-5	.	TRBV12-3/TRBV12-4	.	TGTGCGATAGGAAGCAGGGGAAGAGAGACCCAGTACTTC	CAIGSRGRETQYF
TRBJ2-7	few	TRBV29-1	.	TGCAGCGCGCAGGGAAACTACGAGCAGTACTTC	CSAQGNYEQYF
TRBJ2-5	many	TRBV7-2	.	TGTGCCAGCAGCTTAGTGGTGGGAATCAAAGAGACCCAGTACTTC	CASSLVVGIKETQYF
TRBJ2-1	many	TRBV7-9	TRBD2	TGTGCCAGCAGCTTACAAGCGACTAGCATTGGCAATGAGCAGTTCTTC	CASSLQATSIGNEQFF
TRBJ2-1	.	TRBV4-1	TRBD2	TGCGCCAGCAGCCAAGGTAGGACTAGCGGGGGGTTCGATGAGCAGTTCTTC	CASSQGRTSGGFDEQFF
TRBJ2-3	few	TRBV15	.	TGTGCCACCAGCCGGGCTAGCGAACCTAGCACAGATACGCAGTATTTT	CATSRASEPSTDTQYF
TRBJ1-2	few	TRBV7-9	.	TGTGCCAGCAGCTTAGGGATTAATGGCTACACCTTC	CASSLGINGYTF
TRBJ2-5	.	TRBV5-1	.	TGCGCCAACACCACACCGACAACAGGGAAACCCAAAGAGACCCAGTACTTC	CANTTPTTGKPKETQYF
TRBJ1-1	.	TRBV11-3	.	TGTGCCAGCAGCCCGGGGGCAGGGGCGGGGGGCACTGAAGCTTTCTTT	CASSPGAGAGGTEAFF
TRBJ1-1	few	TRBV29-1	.	TGCAGCGTTGACTTGGGCTTTTTTGGGGCAATCACTGAAGCTTTCTTT	CSVDLGFFGAITEAFF
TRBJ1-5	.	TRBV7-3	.	TGTGCCAGCAGCCTTGTACGGGGGGAGCCCCAGCATTTT	CASSLVRGEPQHF
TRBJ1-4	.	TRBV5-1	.	TGCGCCAGCTGCCAGACCGGGGGTCCTGGGGAAAAACTGTTTTTT	CASCQTGGPGEKLFF
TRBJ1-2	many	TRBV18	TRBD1	TGTGCCAGCTCACCAGGGACAGGGTCCTATGGCTACACCTTC	CASSPGTGSYGYTF
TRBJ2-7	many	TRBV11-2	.	TGTGCCAGCAGCCCATCACAGGGAACCTACGAGCAGTACTTC	CASSPSQGTYEQYF
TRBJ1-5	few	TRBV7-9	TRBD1	TGTGCCAGCAGCTTAGACCCTCCCTGGACAGGACGAGGAGGTGGGGAGCCCCAGCATTTT	CASSLDPPWTGRGGGEPQHF
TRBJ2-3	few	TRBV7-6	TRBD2	TGTGCCAGCAGCTTTTTGGCGGGAGCCCCAGATACGCAGTATTTT	CASSFLAGAPDTQYF
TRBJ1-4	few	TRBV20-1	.	TGCAGTGCTAGTCTAGAGCCGGCGGGTGAAAAACTGTTTTTT	CSASLEPAGEKLFF
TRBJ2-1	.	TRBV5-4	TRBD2	TGTGCCAGCGCCCCTGGGTGGCTAGCGGAAAGTGATGAGCAGTTCTTC	CASAPGWLAESDEQFF
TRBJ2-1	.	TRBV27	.	TGTGCCAGCAGTTCAGACAGTAGCAATGAGCAGTTCTTC	CASSSDSSNEQFF
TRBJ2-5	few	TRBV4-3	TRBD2	TGCGCCAGCAGCCAAGGGGTTCCGGGACTAGCGGGAGTGGAGACCCAGTACTTC	CASSQGVPGLAGVETQYF
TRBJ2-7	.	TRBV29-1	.	TGCAGCGTTGAAGTCGCTGGGCGGAACTCCTACGAGCAGTACTTC	CSVEVAGRNSYEQYF
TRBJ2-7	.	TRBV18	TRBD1	TGTGCCAGCTCATATGGGACAGGGAAATACGAGCAGTACTTC	CASSYGTGKYEQYF
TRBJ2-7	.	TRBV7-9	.	TGTGCCAGCAGCTTAGCCCCGAGTCACAAGCCCTACGAGCAGTACTTC	CASSLAPSHKPYEQYF
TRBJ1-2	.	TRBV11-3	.	TGTGCCAGCAGCCCCAGGACCCGGGAGGCAATTGGCTACACCTTC	CASSPRTREAIGYTF
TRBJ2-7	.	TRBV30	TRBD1	TGTGCCTGGAGCGGAGGTGGACAGGGCCACGAGCAGTACTTC	CAWSGGGQGHEQYF
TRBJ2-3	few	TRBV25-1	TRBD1	TGTGCCAGCAGTGGGACAGGGGAGCGTTCAGATACGCAGTATTTT	CASSGTGERSDTQYF
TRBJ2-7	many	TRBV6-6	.	TGTGCCAGCAGTTTGGGGGCCGAGCAGTACTTC	CASSLGAEQYF
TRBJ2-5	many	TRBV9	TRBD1	TGTGCCAGCAGCCCCCGACAGGGTCAGGAGACCCAGTACTTC	CASSPRQGQETQYF
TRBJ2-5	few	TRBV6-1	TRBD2	TGTGCCAGCAGCCTTAGCGGGGGGGGAAAAGAGACCCAGTACTTC	CASSLSGGGKETQYF
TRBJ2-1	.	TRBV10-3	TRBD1	TGTGCCATCAGGGGACAGGGGTTCTACAATGAGCAGTTCTTC	CAIRGQGFYNEQFF
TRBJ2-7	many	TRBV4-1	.	TGCGCCAGCAGCCAAGGCCAGAACTACGAGCAGTACTTC	CASSQGQNYEQYF
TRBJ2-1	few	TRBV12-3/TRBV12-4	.	TGTGCCAGCAGTTTGGGCCAGGGGCCAAACAATGAGCAGTTCTTC	CASSLGQGPNNEQFF
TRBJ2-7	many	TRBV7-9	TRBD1	TGTGCCAGCAGCTTTAGCGGACAGGGGGGATACGAGCAGTACTTC	CASSFSGQGGYEQYF
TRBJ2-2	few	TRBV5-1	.	TGCGCCAGCAGCTGGGTCAGGACAGCAGATAACACCGGGGAGCTGTTTTTT	CASSWVRTADNTGELFF
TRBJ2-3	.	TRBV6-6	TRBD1	TGTGCCAGCAGTTACAATGAGGGGGCGGCAGATACGCAGTATTTT	CASSYNEGAADTQYF
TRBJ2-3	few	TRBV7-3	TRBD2	TGTGCCAGCAGCTCCAGAGTAGCGGGGAGCACAGATACGCAGTATTTT	CASSSRVAGSTDTQYF
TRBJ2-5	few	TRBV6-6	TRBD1	TGTGCCAGTGGAGAGACAGGGCCATTCGGGGAGACCCAGTACTTC	CASGETGPFGETQYF
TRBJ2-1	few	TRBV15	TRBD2	TGTGCCACCACCCGCGGGGGGTACAATGAGCAGTTCTTC	CATTRGGYNEQFF
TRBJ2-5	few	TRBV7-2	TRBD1	TGTGCCAGCAGCGGATGGGACAGTGGAGAGACCCAGTACTTC	CASSGWDSGETQYF
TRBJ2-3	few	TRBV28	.	TGTGCCAGCAGTCCACCAGGTGATACGCAGTATTTT	CASSPPGDTQYF
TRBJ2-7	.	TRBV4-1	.	TGCGCCAGCAGTCTGACGGGAACGGACGCCTACGAGCAGTACTTC	CASSLTGTDAYEQYF
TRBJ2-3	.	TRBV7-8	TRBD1	TGTGCCAGCAGCGAAGAGGGAGCCGGGACAGGGACAGATACGCAGTATTTT	CASSEEGAGTGTDTQYF
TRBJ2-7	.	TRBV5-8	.	TGTGCCAGCAGCCCCGAGGGTGGGCGCACCTACGAGCAGTACTTC	CASSPEGGRTYEQYF
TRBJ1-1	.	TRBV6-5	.	TGTGCCAGCAGTTACCCTTTAGGGGATGAAGCTTTCTTT	CASSYPLGDEAFF
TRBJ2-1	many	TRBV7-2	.	TGTGCCAGCAGCCTGACAGGCCCAGACAATGAGCAGTTCTTC	CASSLTGPDNEQFF
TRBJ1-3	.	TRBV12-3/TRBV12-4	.	TGTGCCAGCAGCCTAAGGGCCATACGAAACACCATATATTTT	CASSLRAIRNTIYF
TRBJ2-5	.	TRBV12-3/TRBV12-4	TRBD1	TGTGCCAGCAGCTCCGGGACAGGGATAGAACAGACCCAGTACTTC	CASSSGTGIEQTQYF
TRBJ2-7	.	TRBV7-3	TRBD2	TGTGCCAGCAGCCCCCACCCAGCGGGGGGCGTATACGAGCAGTACTTC	CASSPHPAGGVYEQYF
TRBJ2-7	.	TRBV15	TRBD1	TGTGCCACCAGCAGAGGCGGGGACAGGGGGGCTCACGAGCAGTACTTC	CATSRGGDRGAHEQYF
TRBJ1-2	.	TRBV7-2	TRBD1	TGTGCCAGCAGCCCATCGGGACAGGCTAACTATGGCTACACCTTC	CASSPSGQANYGYTF
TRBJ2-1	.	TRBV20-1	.	TGCAGTGCTCCAGAGACGGGGAGCAATGAGCAGTTCTTC	CSAPETGSNEQFF
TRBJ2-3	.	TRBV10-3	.	TGTGCCATCAGTGGCCTAGCCACAGATACGCAGTATTTT	CAISGLATDTQYF
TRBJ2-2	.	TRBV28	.	TGTGCCAGCAGTTTATGGATCGGGGGCACCGGGGAGCTGTTTTTT	CASSLWIGGTGELFF
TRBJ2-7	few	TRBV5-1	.	TGCGCCAGCAGCTTGGATTCCGGGGGCGGAGACGAGCAGTACTTC	CASSLDSGGGDEQYF